A selection of T cell receptor beta chains follows, all from one sample in a study of CD8 T cells in Susac syndrome. One entry per CDR3 protein, called by TCRdb with MiXCR from the immunoSEQ multiplex PCR reads. The sample yields 150,000 to 200,000 distinct CDR3 sequences, around 95% seen once. The sequenced sample consisted of CD4+ T cells from PBMCs. These receptors were taken from a human donor with multiple sclerosis. The CDR3 runs from the conserved cysteine through the conserved F or W. The order of the fields is J gene, clone size, D gene, V gene, CDR3 protein, CDR3 DNA. A D gene is named only where the DNA matches it firmly. Some rows have no size entry. The others give once, few or many, or a class for an expanded clone.

>TRBJ1-2|.|TRBD1|TRBV2
CASRGDSENGYTF
TGTGCCAGCAGGGGGGACAGCGAGAATGGCTACACCTTC
>TRBJ2-3|.|.|TRBV30
CAWSGWGASTDTQYF
TGTGCCTGGAGTGGGTGGGGAGCTAGCACAGATACGCAGTATTTT
>TRBJ1-2|.|TRBD1|TRBV4-1
CASSPRTGINYGYTF
TGCGCCAGCAGCCCTCGGACAGGGATCAACTATGGCTACACCTTC
>TRBJ2-5|.|.|TRBV5-1
CASSLPQETQYF
TGTGCCAGCAGTCTTCCCCAAGAGACCCAGTACTTC
>TRBJ1-2|.|.|TRBV4-3
CASSQKLGDYGYTF
TGCGCCAGCAGCCAAAAGCTAGGGGACTATGGCTACACCTTC
>TRBJ2-5|.|TRBD2|TRBV19
CASSSPGGARETQYF
TGTGCCAGTAGTTCCCCGGGGGGGGCACGAGAGACCCAGTACTTC
>TRBJ2-7|.|.|TRBV12-5
CASGLVRVGVEQYF
TGTGCTAGTGGTTTGGTACGGGTGGGAGTCGAGCAGTACTTC
>TRBJ1-2|.|.|TRBV23-1
CPTPRLGNGYTF
TGCCCCACCCCCAGGCTCGGGAATGGCTACACCTTC
>TRBJ2-7|.|TRBD2|TRBV20-1
CSAGGLVLWEQYF
TGCAGTGCCGGGGGACTAGTCTTGTGGGAGCAGTACTTC
>TRBJ2-6|.|.|TRBV27
CASTHGGAGANVLTF
TGTGCCAGCACCCATGGAGGGGCGGGGGCCAACGTCCTGACTTTC
>TRBJ1-1|.|.|TRBV11-3
CASSLVSWGPSTEAFF
TGTGCCAGCAGCTTAGTTTCTTGGGGGCCCAGCACTGAAGCTTTCTTT
>TRBJ2-7|.|.|TRBV7-8
CASRPPWGDEQYF
TGTGCCAGCAGACCCCCCTGGGGGGACGAGCAGTACTTC
>TRBJ2-7|.|.|TRBV6-2/TRBV6-3
CASPASGLPYEQYF
TGTGCCAGCCCCGCCTCGGGCCTCCCCTACGAGCAGTACTTC
>TRBJ1-2|.|.|TRBV5-1
CASSSERGYTF
TGCGCCAGCAGCTCTGAACGTGGCTACACCTTC
>TRBJ2-1|.|TRBD2|TRBV29-1
CSVKPPGRLATYNEQFF
TGCAGCGTCAAACCCCCGGGGCGACTAGCAACCTACAATGAGCAGTTCTTC
>TRBJ1-2|.|.|TRBV29-1
CSVVGPNYGYTF
TGCAGCGTTGTCGGGCCTAACTATGGCTACACCTTC
>TRBJ2-3|.|.|TRBV25-1
CASENTRQASTDTQYF
TGTGCCAGCGAAAACACTCGACAGGCTAGCACAGATACGCAGTATTTT
>TRBJ1-2|once|TRBD1|TRBV29-1
CSFAQGAGGYTF
TGCAGCTTTGCACAGGGGGCAGGGGGCTACACCTTC
>TRBJ2-4|.|.|TRBV12-3/TRBV12-4
CASSLRGSGINIQYF
TGTGCCAGCAGTTTAAGGGGTTCGGGGATAAACATTCAGTACTTC
>TRBJ1-6|.|.|TRBV6-1
CASSTRDSSSYNSPLHF
TGTGCCAGCAGTACCAGGGACTCGAGCTCCTATAATTCACCCCTCCACTTT
>TRBJ2-5|.|TRBD2|TRBV14
CASSPGAGGVETQYF
TGTGCCAGCAGCCCAGGAGCGGGGGGAGTGGAGACCCAGTACTTC
>TRBJ1-5|once|TRBD1|TRBV20-1
CSAGDRGQPQHF
TGCAGTGCCGGGGACAGGGGCCAGCCCCAGCATTTT
>TRBJ1-6|.|.|TRBV12-3/TRBV12-4
CASSFAPLPLHF
TGTGCCAGCAGTTTCGCACCCTTACCCCTCCACTTT
>TRBJ1-1|.|.|TRBV5-1
CASSLASRDTEAFF
TGCGCCAGCAGCTTGGCCTCCAGGGACACTGAAGCTTTCTTT